Each of the 29 T cell receptor beta chains below was sequenced from the same sample in a study of T-cell reconstitution after alpha-beta-depleted transplantation in children. Unique molecular identifiers were used in preparing the TCRbeta library. One entry per CDR3 protein, called by TCRdb with MiXCR from the PCR reads. The sample shows 300,000 or so distinct CDR3 sequences, approximately 23% of them seen only once. This sample comprised PBMCs, mostly from graft donor cells, obtained 180 days after TCRalphabeta/CD19-depleted stem cell transplant. These receptors originate from a male patient under 18 who had a stem cell transplant for acute lymphoblastic leukemia, so the T cells may come from the graft donor.

This chain joins TRBV5-1 and TRBJ2-1, with 12 bases aligning to TRBD2. CDR3 length equals 16 residues. The V segment lost 0 bases and the J segment 12 bases; nucleotides outside the gene matches: 10. CDR1 and CDR2 from the germline V gene are SGHRS and YFSETQ. CDR3 DNA: TGCGCCAGCAGCTTGGCCCCCCCTAGCGGGAGGGCCGGGCAGTTCTTC. It is translated as CASSLAPPSGRAGQFF. The full variable domain, its missing parts supplied by reference TRBV5-1 and TRBJ2-1, is KAGVTQTPRYLIKTRGQQVTLSCSPISGHRSVSWYQQTPGQGLQFLFEYFSETQRNKGNFPGRFSGRQFSNSRSEMNVSTLELGDSALYLCASSLAPPSGRAGQFFGPGTRLTVL.

This clonotype was seen a few times. The chain employs TRBV2 and TRBJ2-7; 10 positions match TRBD2. The V gene's germline CDR1 is SNHLY and CDR2 FYNNEI. The CDR3 has 16 residues. Unmatched junction bases numbered 12, after V lost 8 bases and J lost 2 bases. DNA of the CDR3: TGTGCCAGCCTTAGCTATAGCGGGAGGCTTACCTACGAGCAGTACTTC. The encoded protein is CASLSYSGRLTYEQYF. Full variable domain (remainder filled in from reference TRBV2 and TRBJ2-7): EPEVTQTPSHQVTQMGQEVILRCVPISNHLYFYWYRQILGQKVEFLVSFYNNEISEKSEIFDDQFSVERPDGSNFTLKIRSTKLEDSAMYFCASLSYSGRLTYEQYFGPGTRLTVT.

This rearrangement joins TRBV15 to TRBJ2-7; TRBD1 or TRBD2 may be the D gene (5 bases each). From germline, CDR1 is LNHNV and CDR2 YYDKDF (reference sequence). The V end lost 0 bases, the J end lost 0 bases, and 12 bases lay between the germline ends. The CDR3 is made up of 16 amino acids. The CDR3 DNA sequence: TGTGCCACCAGCAGAGATCGGGGCAGTAGCTCCTACGAGCAGTACTTC. Protein sequence: CATSRDRGSSSYEQYF. The variable domain in full, completed from reference TRBV15 and TRBJ2-7, reads DAMVIQNPRYQVTQFGKPVTLSCSQTLNHNVMYWYQQKSSQAPKLLFHYYDKDFNNEADTPDNFQSRRPNTSFCFLDIRSPGLGDTAMYLCATSRDRGSSSYEQYFGPGTRLTVT.

As for this clonotype: A much larger clone is a single base away; this may be a read error. This chain connects TRBV7-6 to TRBJ2-7; 8 nucleotides match TRBD2. Germline-derived CDR1 and CDR2 are SGHVS and FNYEAQ. Losses at the gene ends were 2 bases for V and 6 bases for J; bases not matched to a gene: 6. The CDR3 consists of 14 residues. The CDR3 loop reads CASSLSGTRSEQYF. The CDR3 nucleotides read TGTGCCAGCAGCTTATCCGGGACTAGAAGCGAGCAGTACTTC. The full variable domain, its missing parts supplied by reference TRBV7-6 and TRBJ2-7, is GAGVSQSPRYKVTKRGQDVALRCDPISGHVSLYWYRQALGQGPEFLTYFNYEAQQDKSGLPNDRFSAERPEGSISTLTIQRTEQRDSAMYRCASSLSGTRSEQYFGPGTRLTVT.

This chain connects TRBV12-3 or TRBV12-4 to TRBJ1-3, with a weak D call TRBD1 (5 bases). This CDR3 is 15 amino acids long. V gave up 1 base and J gave up 4 bases, with 11 bases separating them. CDR3: CASSLGDVKGNTIYF. The CDR3 DNA sequence: TGTGCCAGCAGTTTAGGGGACGTGAAGGGAAACACCATATATTTT.

The chain couples TRBV6-5 to TRBJ1-1, with D perhaps TRBD1 (5 bases). Trimming took 2 bases from V and 3 from J, leaving 10 bases between them. Germline loops: CDR1 MNHEY, CDR2 SVGAGI. This CDR3 region has 14 residues. In nucleotides, the CDR3 is TGTGCCAGCAGTTACCTCGGGGCCCACACTGAAGCTTTCTTT. It translates to CASSYLGAHTEAFF.

The chain is built from TRBV18 and TRBJ1-5, with a possible D match to TRBD1 (5 bases). This CDR3 region has 15 residues. The germline CDR1 and CDR2 sequences are KGHSH and LQKENI. Deletions cut 6 bases from V and 3 bases from J, with 15 bases between. DNA for the CDR3: TGTGCCAGCTCGGGAGGGGCAGTGTACAATCAGCCCCAGCATTTT. It codes for CASSGGAVYNQPQHF. Full variable domain (remainder filled in from reference TRBV18 and TRBJ1-5): NAGVMQNPRHLVRRRGQEARLRCSPMKGHSHVYWYRQLPEEGLKFMVYLQKENIIDESGMPKERFSAEFPKEGPSILRIQQVVRGDSAAYFCASSGGAVYNQPQHFGDGTRLSIL.

This clonotype was recorded at least ten times. The CDR3 DNA reads TGCGCCAGCGGGCGCGACCCCTTCTACGAGCAGTACTTC. Protein product: CASGRDPFYEQYF. The V gene is TRBV5-1, the J gene TRBJ2-7, with D hard to call. The CDR3 is 13 residues long. The germline V gene encodes CDR1 SGHRS and CDR2 YFSETQ. V was shortened by 7 bases and J by 3 bases, with 14 bases between the two germline ends. The full variable domain, rest sourced from reference TRBV5-1 and TRBJ2-7, is KAGVTQTPRYLIKTRGQQVTLSCSPISGHRSVSWYQQTPGQGLQFLFEYFSETQRNKGNFPGRFSGRQFSNSRSEMNVSTLELGDSALYLCASGRDPFYEQYFGPGTRLTVT.

This clonotype has just a few counts. The chain carries TRBV20-1 and TRBJ2-6; D gene uncertain. V shed 3 bases and J shed 1 base, with 7 bases lying between them. CDR1 DFQATT and CDR2 SNEGSKA come from the germline V gene (reference sequence). The CDR3 length is 14 residues. The CDR3 sequence: CSASYLSGANVLTF. CDR3 DNA: TGCAGTGCTAGTTACCTTTCTGGGGCCAACGTCCTGACTTTC.

CDR3 nucleotides: TGCGCCAGCAGCACAAGACTAGGTACCGGGGAGCTGTTTTTT. It is translated as CASSTRLGTGELFF. The rearrangement joins TRBV5-1 to TRBJ2-2; possibly TRBD2 for D (6 bases). V shed 4 bases and J shed 5 bases, with 12 bases lying between them. The CDR3 contains 14 residues. CDR1 is SGHRS and CDR2 is YFSETQ in the germline V gene.

This chain connects TRBV4-1 to TRBJ2-7, with D possibly matching TRBD2 (6 bases). The germline V gene has CDR1 MGHRA and CDR2 YSYEKL. The CDR3 runs 13 residues. Deletions cut 4 bases from V and 6 bases from J, with 13 bases between. CDR3 in amino acids: CASSPSSDGEQYF. The CDR3 nucleotides read TGCGCCAGCAGCCCCTCTAGCGACGGCGAGCAGTACTTC.

The rearrangement uses TRBV10-2 and TRBJ2-4; 7 bases agree with TRBD2. The CDR3 runs to 15 residues. Looked up from germline, CDR1 is WSHSY and CDR2 is SAAADI. V lost 6 bases, J lost 5 bases, and 10 bases stayed unmatched. This CDR3 is CASREAGFRENIQYF. The CDR3 DNA follows: TGCGCCAGCAGAGAAGCGGGATTTAGGGAAAACATTCAGTACTTC.

This clonotype was counted ten times or more. The chain carries TRBV7-2 and TRBJ1-1, with D maybe TRBD1 (6 bases). CDR1 and CDR2 (germline): SGHTA, FQGNSA. V was clipped by 3 bases and J by 7 bases, with 12 bases between them. The CDR3 is made up of 13 amino acids. The CDR3, as DNA: TGTGCCAGCAGCTTCAGGGGTAACCGTGAAGCTTTCTTT. This gives the protein CASSFRGNREAFF. Together with reference TRBV7-2 and TRBJ1-1, the CDR3 gives the full variable domain: GAGVSQSPSNKVTEKGKDVELRCDPISGHTALYWYRQSLGQGLEFLIYFQGNSAPDKSGLPSDRFSAERTGGSVSTLTIQRTQQEDSAVYLCASSFRGNREAFFGQGTRLTVV.

The chain recombines TRBV5-1 with TRBJ2-5; 8 nucleotides agree with TRBD1. The CDR3 has 16 amino acids. Germline CDR1 SGHRS, CDR2 YFSETQ. J gave up 1 base and V 1 base, and 6 bases lay outside the gene matches. The CDR3 nucleotides read TGCGCCAGCAGCTTGATCGGCAGGGGGCTCCAAGAGACCCAGTACTTC. This codes for CASSLIGRGLQETQYF. The entire variable domain, with the rest obtained from reference TRBV5-1 and TRBJ2-5, is as follows: KAGVTQTPRYLIKTRGQQVTLSCSPISGHRSVSWYQQTPGQGLQFLFEYFSETQRNKGNFPGRFSGRQFSNSRSEMNVSTLELGDSALYLCASSLIGRGLQETQYFGPGTRLLVL.

J is TRBJ1-5 and V is TRBV27; a possible D gene is TRBD1 (5 bases). The germline V gene encodes CDR1 MNHEY and CDR2 SMNVEV (reference sequence). The CDR3 extends over 14 amino acids. Deletions cut 3 bases from V and 4 bases from J, with 10 bases between. The CDR3 loop reads CASSLLGPNQPQHF. CDR3 DNA sequence: TGTGCCAGCAGTTTGTTGGGACCTAATCAGCCCCAGCATTTT.

The chain recombines TRBV12-3 or TRBV12-4 with TRBJ2-7; possibly TRBD2 for D (5 bases). The CDR3 totals 14 residues. V lost 6 bases and J 3 bases, leaving 15 bases between the germline ends. CDR3: CASRSSTTSYEQYF. In nucleotides, the CDR3 is TGTGCCAGCAGGTCCTCGACTACAAGCTACGAGCAGTACTTC.

The J gene is TRBJ2-1, the V gene TRBV11-1; D is perhaps TRBD2 (6 bases). Germline CDR1 and CDR2: SGHAT and FQDESV (reference sequence). CDR3 size: 13 residues. Trimming took off 6 bases at V and 9 bases at J, with 15 bases between the two ends. The CDR3 DNA follows: TGTGCCAGCAGTATCGGGAGAAGGGGTGAGCAGTTCTTC. It encodes CASSIGRRGEQFF.

The gene calls are TRBV20-1 and TRBJ1-6; D possibly corresponds to TRBD1 (5 bases). The CDR3 covers 15 residues. Between the trimmed V and J ends, which lost 5 bases and 4 bases, there was a span of 15 bases. Germline CDR1 DFQATT, CDR2 SNEGSKA (reference sequence). CDR3 residues: CSASPQAIYNSPLHF. CDR3 sequence (DNA): TGCAGTGCTTCTCCACAGGCTATTTATAATTCACCCCTCCACTTT.

Ten or more counts support this clonotype. The V gene is TRBV5-1, the J gene TRBJ2-7, with 11 bases fitting TRBD1. With 4 bases clipped from V and 3 bases from J, the junction kept 3 bases outside the gene matches. Germline loops: CDR1 SGHRS, CDR2 YFSETQ. CDR3 length: 14 amino acids. This chain's CDR3 is CASSAGTGGYEQYF. The DNA of the CDR3 is TGCGCCAGCAGCGCCGGGACAGGGGGCTACGAGCAGTACTTC.

The count of this clonotype is one. The chain has TRBV5-1 and TRBJ2-7; either TRBD1 or TRBD2 may fit D (6 bases each). The CDR3 is made up of 17 amino acids. V lost 0 bases, J lost 7 bases, and 23 bases lay in between. Germline values: CDR1 SGHRS, CDR2 YFSETQ. DNA of the CDR3: TGCGCCAGCAGCTTGGGCGGGACAAAGGGCTCAGGAGGTGAGCAGTACTTC. Its protein is CASSLGGTKGSGGEQYF.

The chain links TRBV6-1 to TRBJ2-5; no firm D call. V dropped 1 base and J dropped 1 base, with 10 bases sitting between them. The CDR3 contains 15 residues. From germline, CDR1 is MNHNS and CDR2 SASEGT. CDR3 DNA: TGTGCCAGCAGTGAAGTCGATTACACCCAAGAGACCCAGTACTTC. Its protein product is CASSEVDYTQETQYF.

This clonotype has a count of ten or more. J is TRBJ2-7 and V is TRBV5-1; possible D gene TRBD1, 6 bases. The CDR3 is 12 amino acids. Trimming pared 2 bases from V and 3 bases from J, leaving 6 bases between. Germline V CDR1 and CDR2: SGHRS, YFSETQ. The CDR3 nucleotides read TGCGCCAGCAGCTTACAGGGCTACGAGCAGTACTTC. As protein: CASSLQGYEQYF.

A few counts support this clonotype. The rearrangement uses TRBV15 and TRBJ1-1; D gene unclear. The CDR3 loop spans 14 amino acids. CDR1 LNHNV and CDR2 YYDKDF come from the germline V gene (reference sequence). Trimming cost V 0 bases and J 1 base, with 6 bases left between them. CDR3 nucleotide sequence: TGTGCCACCAGCAGAGATCAAGAGAACACTGAAGCTTTCTTT. Its protein is CATSRDQENTEAFF.

The rearrangement uses TRBV9 and TRBJ2-1; 11 bases match TRBD2. CDR3 length: 19 amino acids. Losses at the gene ends were 4 bases for V and 10 bases for J; bases not matched to a gene: 22. The germline CDR1 and CDR2 sequences are SGDLS and YYNGEE. DNA for the CDR3: TGTGCCAGCAGCCCTTTGAGGGGACTAGCGGCCTATAGGTGGGGGGAGCAGTTCTTC. Translation gives CASSPLRGLAAYRWGEQFF.

The chain couples TRBV19 to TRBJ2-1; D is possibly TRBD2 (5 bases). Per germline, CDR1 LNHDA and CDR2 SQIVND (reference sequence). V lost 5 bases and J lost 10, with 18 bases in between. This CDR3 region has 14 residues. CDR3 sequence (DNA): TGTGCCAGTAGTGCGCTGGACTGGGGTCAGGAGCAGTTCTTC. Its protein product is CASSALDWGQEQFF.

This clonotype was recorded once. J is TRBJ2-1 and V is TRBV30, with no clear D. This CDR3 is 10 amino acids long. V lost 2 bases and J 6 bases, leaving 2 bases between the germline ends. Germline-derived CDR1 and CDR2 are GTSNPN and SVGIG (reference sequence). CDR3 amino acids: CAWSINEQFF. The CDR3 DNA follows: TGTGCCTGGAGTATCAATGAGCAGTTCTTC. The complete variable domain, with remaining parts taken from reference TRBV30 and TRBJ2-1, reads SQTIHQWPATLVQPVGSPLSLECTVEGTSNPNLYWYRQAAGRGLQLLFYSVGIGQISSEVPQNLSASRPQDRQFILSSKKLLLSDSGFYLCAWSINEQFFGPGTRLTVL.

The chain recombines TRBV5-1 with TRBJ2-1, with TRBD2 identical over 10 bases. The J segment lost 10 bases and the V segment lost 4 bases, leaving 14 bases of the junction unmatched. There are 16 residues in the CDR3. Germline values: CDR1 SGHRS, CDR2 YFSETQ. The CDR3 is CASSGRVAGGPNEQFF. The CDR3 coding sequence is TGCGCCAGCAGCGGGAGGGTAGCGGGAGGTCCCAACGAGCAGTTCTTC.

This chain uses TRBV10-3 with TRBJ1-1; no reliable D call. Germline CDR1 and CDR2: ENHRY and SYGVKD. Trimming removed 7 bases from V and 10 bases from J, with 19 bases in between. CDR3 length equals 13 residues. CDR3 DNA: TGTGCCATCACTGATTTGCAAGCCCCGGGAGCTTTCTTT. This gives the protein CAITDLQAPGAFF.

This chain uses TRBV2 with TRBJ2-7; weak D call: TRBD1 (5 bases). Trimming took 8 bases from V and 2 from J, leaving 22 bases between them. The CDR3 spans 16 residues. The germline CDR1 and CDR2 sequences are SNHLY and FYNNEI. The CDR3 DNA sequence: TGTGCCAGCTGGGCCCCCACTGGGGCAGCCGCCTACGAGCAGTACTTC. As protein: CASWAPTGAAAYEQYF.